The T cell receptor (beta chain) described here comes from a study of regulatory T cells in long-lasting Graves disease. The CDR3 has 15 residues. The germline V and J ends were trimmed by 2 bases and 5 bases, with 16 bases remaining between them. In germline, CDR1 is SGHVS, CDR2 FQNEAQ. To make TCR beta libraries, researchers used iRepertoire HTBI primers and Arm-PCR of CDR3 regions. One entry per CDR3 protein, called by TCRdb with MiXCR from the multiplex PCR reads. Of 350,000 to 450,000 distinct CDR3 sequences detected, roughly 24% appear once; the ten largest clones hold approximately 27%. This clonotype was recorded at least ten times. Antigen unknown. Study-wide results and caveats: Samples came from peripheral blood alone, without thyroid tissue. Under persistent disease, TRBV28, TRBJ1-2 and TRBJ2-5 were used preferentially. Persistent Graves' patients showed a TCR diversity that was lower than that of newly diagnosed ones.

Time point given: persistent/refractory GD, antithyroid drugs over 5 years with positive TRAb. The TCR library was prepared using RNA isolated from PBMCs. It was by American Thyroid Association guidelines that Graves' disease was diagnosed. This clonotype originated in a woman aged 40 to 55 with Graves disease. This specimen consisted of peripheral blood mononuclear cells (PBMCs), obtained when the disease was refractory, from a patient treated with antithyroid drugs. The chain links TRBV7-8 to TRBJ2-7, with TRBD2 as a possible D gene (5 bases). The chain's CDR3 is CASSLTGDRGNEQYF. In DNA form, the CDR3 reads TGTGCCAGCAGCTTAACCGGGGATCGGGGAAACGAGCAGTACTTC.